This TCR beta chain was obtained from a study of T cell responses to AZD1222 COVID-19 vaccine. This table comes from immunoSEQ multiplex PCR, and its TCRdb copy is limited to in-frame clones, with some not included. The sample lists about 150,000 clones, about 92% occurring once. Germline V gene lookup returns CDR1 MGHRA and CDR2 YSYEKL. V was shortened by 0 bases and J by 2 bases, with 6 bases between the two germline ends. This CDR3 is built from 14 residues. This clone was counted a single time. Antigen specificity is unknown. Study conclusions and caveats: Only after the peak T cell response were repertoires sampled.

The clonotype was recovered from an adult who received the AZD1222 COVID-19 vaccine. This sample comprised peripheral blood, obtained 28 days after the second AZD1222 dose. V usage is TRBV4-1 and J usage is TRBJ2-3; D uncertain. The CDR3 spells CASSQEQSTDTQYF. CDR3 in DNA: TGCGCCAGCAGCCAAGAACAGTCCACAGATACGCAGTATTTT.